This T cell receptor (beta chain) was identified in a study of blood T cells in healthy people across ages. PBMCs, at least 7 million per sample, were isolated. This CDR3 is 13 amino acids long. The germline V gene has CDR1 SEHNR and CDR2 FQNEAQ (reference sequence). V lost 3 bases and J 2 bases, leaving 7 bases between the germline ends. This clonotype has ten or more counts. The authors ran a second PCR of about 6 to 12 cycles using a sample-barcoded 5' primer and a J-beta primer mix. Using its own MiXCR run on the 5' RACE reads, TCRdb lists one record per CDR3 protein. This sample has some 790,000 distinct CDR3 sequences, with 25% to 35% found just once.

The TCR originated in a woman of 80 years or more in good health. The chain couples TRBV7-9 to TRBJ2-5; D not resolved. Sequenced input: blood. The CDR3 spells CASSFDIQETQYF. The CDR3 DNA sequence: TGTGCCAGCAGCTTTGATATTCAAGAGACCCAGTACTTC.